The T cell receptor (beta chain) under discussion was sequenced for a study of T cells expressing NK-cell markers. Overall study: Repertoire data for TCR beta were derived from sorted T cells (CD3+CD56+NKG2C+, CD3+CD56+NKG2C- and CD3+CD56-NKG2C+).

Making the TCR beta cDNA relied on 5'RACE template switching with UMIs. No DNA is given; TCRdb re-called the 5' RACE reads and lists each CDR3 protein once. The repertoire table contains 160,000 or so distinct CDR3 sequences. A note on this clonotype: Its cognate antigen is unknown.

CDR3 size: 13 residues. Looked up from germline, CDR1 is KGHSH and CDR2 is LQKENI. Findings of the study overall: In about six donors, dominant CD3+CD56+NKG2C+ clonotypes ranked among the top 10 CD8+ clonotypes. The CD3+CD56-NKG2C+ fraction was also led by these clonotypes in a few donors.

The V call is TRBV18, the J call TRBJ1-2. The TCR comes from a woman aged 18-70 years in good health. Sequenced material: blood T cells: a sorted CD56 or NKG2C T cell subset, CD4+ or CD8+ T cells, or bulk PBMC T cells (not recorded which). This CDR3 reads CASSPESGYGYTF.